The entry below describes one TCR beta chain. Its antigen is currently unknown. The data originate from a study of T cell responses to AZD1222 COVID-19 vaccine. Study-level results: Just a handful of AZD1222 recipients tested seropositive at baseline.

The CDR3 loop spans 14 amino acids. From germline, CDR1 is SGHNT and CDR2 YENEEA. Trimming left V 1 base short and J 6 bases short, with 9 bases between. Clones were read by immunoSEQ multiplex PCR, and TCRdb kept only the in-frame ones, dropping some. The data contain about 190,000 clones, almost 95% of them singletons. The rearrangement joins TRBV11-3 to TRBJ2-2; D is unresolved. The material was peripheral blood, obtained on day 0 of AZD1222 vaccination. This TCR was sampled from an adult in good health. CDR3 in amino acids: CASSLVGSPGELFF. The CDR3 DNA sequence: TGTGCCAGCAGCTTAGTTGGGTCCCCCGGGGAGCTGTTTTTT.